This TCR beta chain was captured in a study of graft-versus-host responses after intestinal transplantation. Background on the study: Every transplant recipient was induced with anti-thymocyte globulin, then maintained on tacrolimus and steroids for approximately three years. Findings and limits, study-wide: Some GvH clones were seen earlier in gut or blood, suggesting intestinal origin. Maximum circulating GvH clone levels tracked with early post-transplant HvG decreases.

Repertoires were generated with immunoSEQ multiplex PCR, while TCRdb's copy carries only in-frame clones and drops some. This table holds tens of thousands of clones, roughly 93% found once. On this clone: Its antigen remains unidentified.

Germline trimming cut 1 base from V and 6 bases from J; bases unmatched to any gene: 11. CDR1 and CDR2 from the germline V gene are SEHNR and FQNEAQ (reference sequence). CDR3 length: 17 amino acids. The gene calls are TRBV7-9 and TRBJ2-2; 7 nucleotides match TRBD1. Sample: unstimulated CD4+ T cells sorted from spleen or lymph node cells, taken before transplant. The origin of this receptor is a human donor who was the organ donor for an intestinal transplant. The CDR3 reads CASSLVAQGPRPGELFF. CDR3 in DNA: TGTGCCAGCAGCTTAGTCGCACAGGGGCCCCGTCCCGGGGAGCTGTTTTTT.